The clone carrying this T cell receptor (beta chain) was seen a few times. The antigen is undetermined. The sample originates from a study of response to subunit inactivated influenza vaccine. TCRdb itself ran the RT-PCR reads through MiXCR, one entry per CDR3 protein. The sample lists under 800,000 distinct CDR3 sequences, about 14% occurring once. General study points: Authors suggested each seasonal influenza vaccination recruits few new T cells.

The germline V gene has CDR1 MNHEY and CDR2 SMNVEV (reference sequence). The CDR3 is 18 amino acids. The V segment lost 2 bases and the J segment 4 bases; nucleotides outside the gene matches: 14. This rearrangement joins TRBV27 to TRBJ2-3; TRBD2 aligns across 8 bases. The specimen was PBMCs from blood, collected 14 to 15 days before vaccination. The TCR sequence derives from a man over 45 who received an inactivated influenza vaccine. This CDR3 is CASSLKFWPAGAPDTQYF. The CDR3 DNA reads as TGTGCCAGCAGTTTAAAGTTCTGGCCAGCGGGAGCGCCAGATACGCAGTATTTT.